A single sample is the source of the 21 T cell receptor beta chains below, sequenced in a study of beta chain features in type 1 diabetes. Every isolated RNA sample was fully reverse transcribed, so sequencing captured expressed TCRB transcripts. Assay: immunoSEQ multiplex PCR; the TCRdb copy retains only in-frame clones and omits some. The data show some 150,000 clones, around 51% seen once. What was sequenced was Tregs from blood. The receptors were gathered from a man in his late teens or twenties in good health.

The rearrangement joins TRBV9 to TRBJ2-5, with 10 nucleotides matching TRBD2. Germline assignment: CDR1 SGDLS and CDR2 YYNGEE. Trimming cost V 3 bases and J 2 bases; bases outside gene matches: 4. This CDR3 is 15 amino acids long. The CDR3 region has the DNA TGTGCCAGCAGCGCTCCGACTAGCGGGCAAGAGACCCAGTACTTC. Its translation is CASSAPTSGQETQYF.

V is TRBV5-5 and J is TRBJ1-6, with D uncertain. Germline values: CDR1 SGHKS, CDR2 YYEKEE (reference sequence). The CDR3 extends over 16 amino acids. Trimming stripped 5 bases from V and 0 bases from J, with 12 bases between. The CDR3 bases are TGTGCCAGCAGTAGAGGTTTAAGCTCCTATAATTCACCCCTCCACTTT. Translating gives CASSRGLSSYNSPLHF.

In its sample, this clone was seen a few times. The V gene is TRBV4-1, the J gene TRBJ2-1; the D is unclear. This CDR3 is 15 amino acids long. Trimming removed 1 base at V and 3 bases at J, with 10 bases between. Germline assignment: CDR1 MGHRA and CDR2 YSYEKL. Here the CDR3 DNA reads TGCGCCAGCAGCCAAGGTGCTAACCTCTACAATGAGCAGTTCTTC. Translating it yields CASSQGANLYNEQFF.

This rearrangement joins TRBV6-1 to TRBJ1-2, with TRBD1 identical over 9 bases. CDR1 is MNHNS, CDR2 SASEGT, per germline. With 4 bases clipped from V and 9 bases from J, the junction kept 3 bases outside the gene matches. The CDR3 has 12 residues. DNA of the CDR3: TGTGCCAGCAGTGGGGGACAGGGAAGCTACACCTTC. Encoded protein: CASSGGQGSYTF.

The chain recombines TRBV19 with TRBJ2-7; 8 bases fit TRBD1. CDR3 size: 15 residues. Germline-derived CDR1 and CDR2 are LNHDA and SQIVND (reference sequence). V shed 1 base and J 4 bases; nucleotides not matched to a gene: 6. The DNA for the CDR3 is TGTGCCAGTAGTATAGCTCCCGACAGGGGTTACGAGCAGTACTTC. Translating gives CASSIAPDRGYEQYF.

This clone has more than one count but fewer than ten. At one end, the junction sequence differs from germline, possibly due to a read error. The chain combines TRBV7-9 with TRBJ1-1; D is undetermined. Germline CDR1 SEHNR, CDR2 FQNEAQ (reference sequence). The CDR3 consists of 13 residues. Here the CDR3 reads CASSLQADTEAFF. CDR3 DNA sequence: TGTGCCAGCAGCTTACAGGCAGACACCGAAGCTTTCTTT.

The CDR3 loop reads CASSLFGGLGNIQYF. The CDR3 bases are TGTGCCAGCAGCCTGTTCGGGGGGCTCGGAAACATTCAGTACTTC. This rearrangement joins TRBV7-2 to TRBJ2-4, with D possibly matching TRBD2 (7 bases). The CDR3 loop spans 15 amino acids. V was pared by 5 bases and J by 6 bases, with 17 bases between. CDR1 and CDR2 from the germline V gene are SGHTA and FQGNSA.

The CDR3 sequence is CASSFDTGYTGELFF. CDR3 coding DNA: TGCGCCAGCAGCTTTGACACAGGATACACCGGGGAGCTGTTTTTT. This rearrangement joins TRBV5-1 to TRBJ2-2; maybe TRBD1 (5 bases). V dropped 2 bases and J dropped 3 bases, with 11 bases sitting between them. CDR1 and CDR2 from the germline V gene are SGHRS and YFSETQ. The CDR3 covers 15 residues.

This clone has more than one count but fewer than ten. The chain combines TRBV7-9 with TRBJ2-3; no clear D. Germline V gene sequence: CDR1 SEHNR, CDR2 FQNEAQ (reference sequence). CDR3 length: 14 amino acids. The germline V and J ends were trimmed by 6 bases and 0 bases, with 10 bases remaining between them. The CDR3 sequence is CASSTDTSTDTQYF. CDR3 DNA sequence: TGTGCCAGCAGTACTGATACTAGCACAGATACGCAGTATTTT.

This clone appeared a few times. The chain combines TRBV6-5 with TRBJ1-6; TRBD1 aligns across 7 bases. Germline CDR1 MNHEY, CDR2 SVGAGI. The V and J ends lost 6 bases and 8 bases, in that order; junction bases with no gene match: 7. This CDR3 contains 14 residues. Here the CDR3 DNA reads TGTGCCAGCAGGACAGGGTTTCTGGATTCACCCCTCCACTTT. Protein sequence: CASRTGFLDSPLHF.

In nucleotides, the CDR3 is TGTGCCTGGAGTGTGGGACAGGGAGACACCGGGGAGCTGTTTTTT. It specifies CAWSVGQGDTGELFF. The chain uses TRBV30 and TRBJ2-2; 9 bases map to TRBD1. This CDR3 contains 15 residues. Germline V gene lookup returns CDR1 GTSNPN and CDR2 SVGIG (reference sequence). V was clipped by 0 bases and J by 3 bases; unmatched bases: 2.

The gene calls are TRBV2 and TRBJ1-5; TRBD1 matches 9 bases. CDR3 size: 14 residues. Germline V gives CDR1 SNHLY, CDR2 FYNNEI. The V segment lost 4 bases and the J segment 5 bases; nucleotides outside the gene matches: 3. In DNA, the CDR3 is TGTGCCAGCAGTGGACAGGGGGTAGATCAGCCCCAGCATTTT. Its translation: CASSGQGVDQPQHF.

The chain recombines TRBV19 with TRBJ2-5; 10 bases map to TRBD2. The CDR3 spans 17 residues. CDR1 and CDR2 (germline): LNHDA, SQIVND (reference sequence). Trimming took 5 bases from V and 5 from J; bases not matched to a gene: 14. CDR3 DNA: TGTGCCAGTAGTCCCTCCCTCCCGGAGCGGGGGGGTGAGACCCAGTACTTC. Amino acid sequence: CASSPSLPERGGETQYF. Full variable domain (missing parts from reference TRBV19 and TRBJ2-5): DGGITQSPKYLFRKEGQNVTLSCEQNLNHDAMYWYRQDPGQGLRLIYYSQIVNDFQKGDIAEGYSVSREKKESFPLTVTSAQKNPTAFYLCASSPSLPERGGETQYFGPGTRLLVL.

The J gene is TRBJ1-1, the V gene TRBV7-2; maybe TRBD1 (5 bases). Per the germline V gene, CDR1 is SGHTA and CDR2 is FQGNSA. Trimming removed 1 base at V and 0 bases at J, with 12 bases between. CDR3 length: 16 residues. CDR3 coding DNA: TGTGCCAGCAGCTTAGTTGCGGGGCTCGTGAACACTGAAGCTTTCTTT. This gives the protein CASSLVAGLVNTEAFF.

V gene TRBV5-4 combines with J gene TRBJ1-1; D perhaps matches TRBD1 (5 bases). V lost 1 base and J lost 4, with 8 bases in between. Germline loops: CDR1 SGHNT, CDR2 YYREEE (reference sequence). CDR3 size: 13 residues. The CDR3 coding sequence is TGTGCCAGCAGCTTGCGGGGGGGCACTGAAGCTTTCTTT. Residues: CASSLRGGTEAFF.

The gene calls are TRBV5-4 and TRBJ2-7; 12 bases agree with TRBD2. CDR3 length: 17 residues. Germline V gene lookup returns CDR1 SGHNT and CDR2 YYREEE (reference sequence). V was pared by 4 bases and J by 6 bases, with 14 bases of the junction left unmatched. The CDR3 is CASSPAGRLAGAAEQYF. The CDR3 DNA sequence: TGTGCCAGCAGCCCCGCTGGTAGACTAGCGGGAGCCGCCGAGCAGTACTTC.

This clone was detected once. The CDR3 here is CASSPTGGTYDEQYF. The CDR3 nucleotides read TGTGCCAGCAGCCCAACAGGGGGAACGTATGACGAGCAGTACTTC. The chain recombines TRBV7-9 with TRBJ2-7; 8 nucleotides match TRBD1. The CDR3 runs 15 residues. The J segment lost 5 bases and the V segment lost 5 bases, leaving 11 bases of the junction unmatched. Germline V gene sequence: CDR1 SEHNR, CDR2 FQNEAQ (reference sequence).

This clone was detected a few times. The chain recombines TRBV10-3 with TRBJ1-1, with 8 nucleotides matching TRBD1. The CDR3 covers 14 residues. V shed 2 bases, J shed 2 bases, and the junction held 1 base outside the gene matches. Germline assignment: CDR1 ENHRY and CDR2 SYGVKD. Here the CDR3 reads CAISETGGNTEAFF. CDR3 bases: TGTGCCATCAGTGAGACAGGGGGTAACACTGAAGCTTTCTTT.

In nucleotides, the CDR3 is TGCGCCAGCAGCACCGGGACAGGGGGAGAAAAACTGTTTTTT. Protein product: CASSTGTGGEKLFF. This chain links TRBV5-1 with TRBJ1-4, with 11 positions matching TRBD1. The germline V gene encodes CDR1 SGHRS and CDR2 YFSETQ. This CDR3 has 14 amino acids. V gave up 4 bases and J gave up 8 bases; unmatched junction bases: 4.

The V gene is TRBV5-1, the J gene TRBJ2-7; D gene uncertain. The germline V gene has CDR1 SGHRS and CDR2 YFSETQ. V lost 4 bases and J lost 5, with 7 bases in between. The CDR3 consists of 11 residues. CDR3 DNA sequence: TGCGCCAGCAGCGGCATTCACGAGCAGTACTTC. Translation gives CASSGIHEQYF.

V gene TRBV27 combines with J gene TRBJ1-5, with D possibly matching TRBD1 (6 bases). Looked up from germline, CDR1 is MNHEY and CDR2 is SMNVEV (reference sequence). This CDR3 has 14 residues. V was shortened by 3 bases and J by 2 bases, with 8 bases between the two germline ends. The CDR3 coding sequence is TGTGCCAGCAGTTTCCACAGGGGCAATCAGCCCCAGCATTTT. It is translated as CASSFHRGNQPQHF.